This T cell receptor beta chain came from a study of radiation and T cells in renal cell carcinoma. Sample time point: baseline pretreatment blood. The sample's treatment: 15 Gy SBRT to primary tumor, nephrectomy 4 weeks later. Repertoires were generated with immunoSEQ multiplex PCR, while TCRdb's copy carries only in-frame clones and drops some. This sample has about 95,000 clones, with 75% to 90% found just once. This CDR3 has 11 amino acids. Germline assignment: CDR1 SGHTA and CDR2 FQGNSA. Trimming shortened V by 8 bases and J by 4 bases, and 9 bases separated the two germline ends. The sequence was collected from a man aged 45-60 years with renal cell carcinoma. The genes are TRBV7-2 and TRBJ2-7; D gene ambiguous. Sequenced material: blood, taken from a patient whose treatment included radiotherapy and nephrectomy. The CDR3 DNA is TGTGCCAGCTCGAGCTTTTACGAGCAGTACTTC. Its protein is CASSSFYEQYF.